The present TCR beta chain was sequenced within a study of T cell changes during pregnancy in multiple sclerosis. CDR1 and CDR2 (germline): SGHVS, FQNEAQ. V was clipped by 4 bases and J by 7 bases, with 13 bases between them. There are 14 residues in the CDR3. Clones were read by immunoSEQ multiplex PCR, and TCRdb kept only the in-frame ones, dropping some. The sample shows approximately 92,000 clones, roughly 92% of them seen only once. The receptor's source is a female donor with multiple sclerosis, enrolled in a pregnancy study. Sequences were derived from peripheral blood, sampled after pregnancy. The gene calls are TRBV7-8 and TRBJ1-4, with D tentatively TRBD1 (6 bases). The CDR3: CASSSRGLGEKLFF. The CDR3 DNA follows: TGTGCCAGCAGCTCCAGGGGATTGGGTGAAAAACTGTTTTTT.